The 3 T cell receptor beta chains in this list originate from one sample, sequenced in a study of Ad26.COV2.S vaccination and SARS-CoV-2 variants. TCRdb's copy holds only in-frame clones and misses some; the assay was immunoSEQ multiplex PCR. The sample contains roughly 330,000 clones, 90% of which appear only once. Treatment: 15 to 20 received Ad26.COV2.S at low or high dose, single or two shots; several received placebo; per-sample allocation not given. Sampling took place 63 days after the first vaccine or placebo injection. This specimen consisted of peripheral blood, obtained in a trial of Ad26.COV2.S vaccine versus placebo. The receptors derive from a person aged 18-60 years who received the Ad26.COV2.S COVID-19 vaccine or a placebo.

The table lists this clone with a count of one. The V gene is TRBV9, the J gene TRBJ1-1; no firm D call. The CDR3 totals 14 residues. V lost 0 bases, J lost 5 bases, and 11 bases lay in between. Germline V gene sequence: CDR1 SGDLS, CDR2 YYNGEE. CDR3: CASSVDRSFTEAFF. The CDR3 region has the DNA TGTGCCAGCAGCGTAGATAGATCCTTTACTGAAGCTTTCTTT. Using reference TRBV9 and TRBJ1-1 for the parts outside the CDR3, the full variable domain is DSGVTQTPKHLITATGQRVTLRCSPRSGDLSVYWYQQSLDQGLQFLIQYYNGEERAKGNILERFSAQQFPDLHSELNLSSLELGDSALYFCASSVDRSFTEAFFGQGTRLTVV.

The rearrangement links TRBV11-2 to TRBJ2-5; D might be TRBD1 or TRBD2, each matching 6 bases. The CDR3 is 17 amino acids. CDR1 SGHAT and CDR2 FQNNGV come from the germline V gene. Trimming cost V 4 bases and J 5 bases, with 23 bases left between them. CDR3 loop: CASSSWDTEGGEETQYF. The CDR3, as DNA: TGTGCCAGCAGCTCCTGGGACACCGAGGGAGGTGAGGAGACCCAGTACTTC. The full variable domain, with the rest looked up from reference TRBV11-2 and TRBJ2-5, is EAGVAQSPRYKIIEKRQSVAFWCNPISGHATLYWYQQILGQGPKLLIQFQNNGVVDDSQLPKDRFSAERLKGVDSTLKIQPAKLEDSAVYLCASSSWDTEGGEETQYFGPGTRLLVL.

The V and J genes are TRBV19 and TRBJ2-7; TRBD2 matches at 12 bases. CDR3 length equals 14 residues. J was trimmed by 4 bases and V by 5 bases; bases with no gene match: 3. Germline CDR1 reads LNHDA; CDR2 reads SQIVND (reference sequence). The CDR3 sequence: CASSVGLAGYEQYV. CDR3 bases: TGTGCCAGTAGTGTTGGACTAGCGGGATACGAGCAGTACGTC.